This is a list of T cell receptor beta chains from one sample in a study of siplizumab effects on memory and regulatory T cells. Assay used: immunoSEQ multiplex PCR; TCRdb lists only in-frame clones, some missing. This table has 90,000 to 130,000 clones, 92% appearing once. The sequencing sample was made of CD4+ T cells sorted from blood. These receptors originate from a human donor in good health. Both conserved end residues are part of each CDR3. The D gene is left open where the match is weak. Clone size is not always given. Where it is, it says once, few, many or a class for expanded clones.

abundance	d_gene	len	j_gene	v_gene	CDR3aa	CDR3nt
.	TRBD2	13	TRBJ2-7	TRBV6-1	CASRTSGPGEQYF	TGTGCCAGCAGGACTAGCGGGCCCGGCGAGCAGTACTTC
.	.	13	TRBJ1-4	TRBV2	CASSGAYPEKLFF	TGTGCCAGCAGCGGGGCCTACCCCGAAAAACTGTTTTTT
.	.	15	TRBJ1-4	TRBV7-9	CASSLEALTNEKLFF	TGTGCCAGCAGCTTAGAGGCCTTAACTAATGAAAAACTGTTTTTT
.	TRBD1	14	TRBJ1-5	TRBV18	CASSEDRPHRPQHF	TGTGCCAGCTCGGAGGACAGGCCCCATCGGCCCCAGCATTTT
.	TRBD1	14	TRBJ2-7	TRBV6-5	CASSYGDRGHEQYF	TGTGCCAGCAGTTACGGCGACAGGGGCCACGAGCAGTACTTC
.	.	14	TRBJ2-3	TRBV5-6	CASSLEPSTDTQYF	TGTGCCAGCAGCTTGGAGCCTAGCACAGATACGCAGTATTTT
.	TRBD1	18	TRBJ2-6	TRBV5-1	CASSSKTGRSSGANVLTF	TGCGCCAGCAGCTCGAAGACAGGGAGAAGCTCTGGGGCCAACGTCCTGACTTTC
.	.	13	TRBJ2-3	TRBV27	CASGGGRRYTQYF	TGTGCCAGCGGAGGGGGCAGACGTTATACGCAGTATTTT
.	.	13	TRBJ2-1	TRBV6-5	CASSSLAYNEQFF	TGTGCCAGCAGTTCCCTAGCTTACAATGAGCAGTTCTTC
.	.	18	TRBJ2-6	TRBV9	CASSVGETPISGANVLTF	TGTGCCAGCAGCGTAGGAGAGACACCTATTTCTGGGGCCAACGTCCTGACTTTC
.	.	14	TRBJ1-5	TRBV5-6	CASSYRALDQPQHF	TGTGCCAGCAGCTACAGGGCGCTCGATCAGCCCCAGCATTTT
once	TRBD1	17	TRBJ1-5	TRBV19	CASSARDRGRGNQPQHF	TGTGCCAGTAGTGCGAGGGACAGGGGTAGAGGCAATCAGCCCCAGCATTTT
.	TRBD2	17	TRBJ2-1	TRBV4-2	CASSHTSGGASYNEQFF	TGTGCCAGCAGCCATACTAGCGGGGGGGCGTCCTACAATGAGCAGTTCTTC
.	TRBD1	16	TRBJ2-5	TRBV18	CASSPARTGGVETQYF	TGTGCCAGCTCACCAGCTCGGACAGGGGGCGTAGAGACCCAGTACTTC
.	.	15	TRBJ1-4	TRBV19	CASNRQSTTNEKLFF	TGTGCCAGTAATCGACAGAGTACAACTAATGAAAAACTGTTTTTT
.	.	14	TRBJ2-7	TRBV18	CASSPSYSLYEQYF	TGTGCCAGCTCACCGTCGTACAGCTTGTACGAGCAGTACTTC
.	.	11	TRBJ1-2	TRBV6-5	CASSYQGRDTF	TGTGCCAGCAGTTACCAGGGCAGGGACACCTTC
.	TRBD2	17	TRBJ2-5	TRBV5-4	CASSFGSRGGEKETQYF	TGTGCCAGCAGCTTCGGGTCTCGCGGGGGGGAAAAAGAGACCCAGTACTTC
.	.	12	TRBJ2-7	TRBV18	CASSPGLGEQYF	TGTGCCAGCTCACCCGGACTGGGGGAGCAGTACTTC
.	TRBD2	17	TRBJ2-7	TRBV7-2	CASSHGTSVSGAYEQYF	TGTGCCAGCAGCCACGGGACTAGCGTCTCAGGGGCCTACGAGCAGTACTTC
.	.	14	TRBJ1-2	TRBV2	CASSNRAGDYGYTF	TGTGCCAGCAGCAATCGGGCAGGAGACTATGGCTACACCTTC
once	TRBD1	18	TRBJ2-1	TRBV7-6	CASSHATDRVRSYNEQFF	TGTGCCAGCAGCCATGCTACAGACAGGGTTCGATCCTACAATGAGCAGTTCTTC
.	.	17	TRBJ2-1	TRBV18	CASSPPTGKVGYNEQFF	TGTGCCAGCTCACCCCCGACAGGAAAGGTGGGCTACAATGAGCAGTTCTTC
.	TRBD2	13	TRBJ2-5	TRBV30	CAWSAASGRTQYF	TGTGCCTGGAGTGCGGCTAGCGGACGGACCCAGTACTTC